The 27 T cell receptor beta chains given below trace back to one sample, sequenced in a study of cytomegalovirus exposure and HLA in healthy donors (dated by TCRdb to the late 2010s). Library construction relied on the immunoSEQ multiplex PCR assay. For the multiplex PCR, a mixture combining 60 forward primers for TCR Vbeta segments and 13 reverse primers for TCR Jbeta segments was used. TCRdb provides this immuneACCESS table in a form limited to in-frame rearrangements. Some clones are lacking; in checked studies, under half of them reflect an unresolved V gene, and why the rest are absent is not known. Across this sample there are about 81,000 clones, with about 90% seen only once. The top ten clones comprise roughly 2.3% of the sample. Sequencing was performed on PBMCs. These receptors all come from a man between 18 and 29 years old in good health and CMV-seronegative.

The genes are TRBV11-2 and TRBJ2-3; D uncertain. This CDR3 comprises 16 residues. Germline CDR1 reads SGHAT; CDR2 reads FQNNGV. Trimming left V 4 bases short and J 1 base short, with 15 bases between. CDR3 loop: CASSSPLEWGTDTQYF. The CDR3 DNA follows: TGTGCCAGCAGCTCCCCCCTAGAATGGGGCACAGATACGCAGTATTTT. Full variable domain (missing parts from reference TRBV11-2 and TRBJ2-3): EAGVAQSPRYKIIEKRQSVAFWCNPISGHATLYWYQQILGQGPKLLIQFQNNGVVDDSQLPKDRFSAERLKGVDSTLKIQPAKLEDSAVYLCASSSPLEWGTDTQYFGPGTRLTVL.

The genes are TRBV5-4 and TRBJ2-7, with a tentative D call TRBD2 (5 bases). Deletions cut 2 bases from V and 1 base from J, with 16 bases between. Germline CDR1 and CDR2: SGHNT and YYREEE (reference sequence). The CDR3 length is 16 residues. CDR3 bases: TGTGCCAGCAGCTTAGGTGGGAGCGCCCGTTCCTACGAGCAGTACTTC. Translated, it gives CASSLGGSARSYEQYF.

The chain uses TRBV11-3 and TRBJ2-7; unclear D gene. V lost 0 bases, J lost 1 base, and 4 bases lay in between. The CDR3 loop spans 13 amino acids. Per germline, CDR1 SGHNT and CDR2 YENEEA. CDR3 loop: CASSLERSYEQYF. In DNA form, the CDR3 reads TGTGCCAGCAGCTTAGAGCGGTCCTACGAGCAGTACTTC.

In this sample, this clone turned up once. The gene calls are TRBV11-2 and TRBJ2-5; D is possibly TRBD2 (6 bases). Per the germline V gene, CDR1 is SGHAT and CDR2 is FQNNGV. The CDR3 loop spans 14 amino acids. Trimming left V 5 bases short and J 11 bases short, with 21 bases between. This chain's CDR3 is CASSLRVRDLEQYF. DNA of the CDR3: TGTGCCAGCAGCCTACGGGTGCGGGACCTGGAGCAGTACTTC.

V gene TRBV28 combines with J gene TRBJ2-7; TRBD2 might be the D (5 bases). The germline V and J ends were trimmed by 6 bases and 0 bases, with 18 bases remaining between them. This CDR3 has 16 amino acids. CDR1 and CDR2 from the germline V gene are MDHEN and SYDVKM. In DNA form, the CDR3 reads TGTGCCAGCAGCTATCAACAAACAAGCGGCTCCTACGAGCAGTACTTC. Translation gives CASSYQQTSGSYEQYF.

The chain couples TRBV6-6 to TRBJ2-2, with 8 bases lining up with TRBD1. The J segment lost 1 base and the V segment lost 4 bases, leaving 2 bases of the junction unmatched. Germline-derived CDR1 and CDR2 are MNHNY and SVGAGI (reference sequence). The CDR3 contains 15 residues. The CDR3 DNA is TGTGCCAGCAGTTCCGACAGGGGGAACACCGGGGAGCTGTTTTTT. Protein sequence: CASSSDRGNTGELFF.

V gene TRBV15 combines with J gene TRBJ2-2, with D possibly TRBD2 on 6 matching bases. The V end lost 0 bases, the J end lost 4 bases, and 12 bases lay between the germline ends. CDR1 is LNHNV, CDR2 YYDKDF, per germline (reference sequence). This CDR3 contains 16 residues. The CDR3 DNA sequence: TGTGCCACCAGCAGAGATCGCCCGGGAGCCACCGGGGAGCTGTTTTTT. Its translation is CATSRDRPGATGELFF.

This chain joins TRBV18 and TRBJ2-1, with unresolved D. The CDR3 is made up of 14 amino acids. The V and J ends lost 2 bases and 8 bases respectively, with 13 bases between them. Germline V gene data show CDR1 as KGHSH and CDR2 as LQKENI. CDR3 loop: CASSPGSTHDEQFF. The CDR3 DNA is TGTGCCAGCTCACCAGGTAGTACCCACGATGAGCAGTTCTTC.

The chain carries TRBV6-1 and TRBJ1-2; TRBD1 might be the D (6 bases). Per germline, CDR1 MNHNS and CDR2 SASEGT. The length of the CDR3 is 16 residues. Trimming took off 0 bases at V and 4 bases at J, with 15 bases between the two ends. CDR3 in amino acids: CASSEAGSQGPYGYTF. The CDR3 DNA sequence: TGTGCCAGCAGTGAAGCAGGGAGCCAGGGGCCCTATGGCTACACCTTC.

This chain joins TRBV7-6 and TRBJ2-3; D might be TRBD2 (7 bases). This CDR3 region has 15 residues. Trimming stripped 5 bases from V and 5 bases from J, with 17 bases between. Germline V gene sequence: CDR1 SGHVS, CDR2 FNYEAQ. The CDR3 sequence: CASSPGGGSLDTQYF. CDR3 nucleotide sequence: TGTGCCAGCAGCCCCGGGGGCGGGAGTTTAGATACGCAGTATTTT.

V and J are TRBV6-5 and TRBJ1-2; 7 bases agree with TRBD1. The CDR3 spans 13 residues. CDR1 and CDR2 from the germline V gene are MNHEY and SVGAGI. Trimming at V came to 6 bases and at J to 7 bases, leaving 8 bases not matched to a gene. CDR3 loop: CASRRDRAGGYTF. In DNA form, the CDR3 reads TGTGCCAGCAGAAGAGACAGGGCGGGTGGCTACACCTTC.

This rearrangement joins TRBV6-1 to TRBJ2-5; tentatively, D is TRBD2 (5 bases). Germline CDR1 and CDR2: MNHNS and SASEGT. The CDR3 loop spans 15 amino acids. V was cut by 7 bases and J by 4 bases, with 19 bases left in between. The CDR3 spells CASTERVGVGETQYF. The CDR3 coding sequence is TGTGCCAGCACCGAGCGAGTGGGAGTAGGAGAGACCCAGTACTTC.

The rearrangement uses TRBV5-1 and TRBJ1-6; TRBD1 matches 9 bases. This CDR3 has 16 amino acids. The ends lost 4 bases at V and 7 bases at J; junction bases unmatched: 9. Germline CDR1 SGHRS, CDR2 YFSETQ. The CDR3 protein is CASSPIGTGGNSPLHF. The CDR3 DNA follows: TGCGCCAGCAGCCCGATTGGCACAGGGGGCAATTCACCCCTCCACTTT.

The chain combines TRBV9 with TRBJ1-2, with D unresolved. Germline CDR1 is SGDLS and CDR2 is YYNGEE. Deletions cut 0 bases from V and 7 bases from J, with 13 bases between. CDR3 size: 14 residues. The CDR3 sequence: CASSVVSTPSGYTF. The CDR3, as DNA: TGTGCCAGCAGCGTAGTGAGTACCCCCTCTGGCTACACCTTC.

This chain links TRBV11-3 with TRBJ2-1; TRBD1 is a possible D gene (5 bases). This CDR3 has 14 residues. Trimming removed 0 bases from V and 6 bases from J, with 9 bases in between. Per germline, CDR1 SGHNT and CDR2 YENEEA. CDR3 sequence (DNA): TGTGCCAGCAGCTTAGATACAGGATCCAATGAGCAGTTCTTC. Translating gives CASSLDTGSNEQFF.

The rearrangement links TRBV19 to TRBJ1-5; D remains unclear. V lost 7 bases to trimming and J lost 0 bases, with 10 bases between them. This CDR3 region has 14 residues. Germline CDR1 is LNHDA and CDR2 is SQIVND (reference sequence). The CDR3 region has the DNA TGTGCCAGTAAACAGTATTATAGCAATCAGCCCCAGCATTTT. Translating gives CASKQYYSNQPQHF.

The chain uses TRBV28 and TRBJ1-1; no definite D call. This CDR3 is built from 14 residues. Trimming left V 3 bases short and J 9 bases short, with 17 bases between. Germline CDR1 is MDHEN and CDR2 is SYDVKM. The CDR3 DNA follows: TGTGCCAGCAGTTTTTGGCAGATCTCTCCGAAAGCTTTCTTT. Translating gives CASSFWQISPKAFF. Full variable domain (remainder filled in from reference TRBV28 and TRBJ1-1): DVKVTQSSRYLVKRTGEKVFLECVQDMDHENMFWYRQDPGLGLRLIYFSYDVKMKEKGDIPEGYSVSREKKERFSLILESASTNQTSMYLCASSFWQISPKAFFGQGTRLTVV.

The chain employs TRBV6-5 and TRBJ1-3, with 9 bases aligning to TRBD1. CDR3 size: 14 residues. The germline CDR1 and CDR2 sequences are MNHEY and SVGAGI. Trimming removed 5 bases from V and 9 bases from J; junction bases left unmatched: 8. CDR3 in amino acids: CASSQGTGRSTIYF. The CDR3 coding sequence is TGTGCCAGCAGTCAAGGGACAGGGCGGTCCACCATATATTTT.

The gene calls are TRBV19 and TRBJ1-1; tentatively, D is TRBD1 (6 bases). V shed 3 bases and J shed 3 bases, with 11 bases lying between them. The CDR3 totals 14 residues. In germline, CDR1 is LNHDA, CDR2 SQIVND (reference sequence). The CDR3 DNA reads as TGTGCCAGTAGTATTCAGGGGCTGGACACTGAAGCTTTCTTT. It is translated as CASSIQGLDTEAFF.

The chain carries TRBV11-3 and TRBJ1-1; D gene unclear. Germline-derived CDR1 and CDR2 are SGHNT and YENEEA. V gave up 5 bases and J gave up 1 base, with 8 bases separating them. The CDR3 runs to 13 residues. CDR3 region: CASSVTKNTEAFF. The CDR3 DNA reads TGTGCCAGCAGCGTCACTAAGAACACTGAAGCTTTCTTT.

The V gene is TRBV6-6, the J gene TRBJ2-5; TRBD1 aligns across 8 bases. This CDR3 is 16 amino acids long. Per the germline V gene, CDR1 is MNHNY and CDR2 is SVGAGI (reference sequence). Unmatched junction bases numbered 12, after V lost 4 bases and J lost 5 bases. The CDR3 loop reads CASSWGRDRLPETQYF. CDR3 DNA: TGTGCCAGCAGTTGGGGCCGGGACAGGCTTCCGGAGACCCAGTACTTC.

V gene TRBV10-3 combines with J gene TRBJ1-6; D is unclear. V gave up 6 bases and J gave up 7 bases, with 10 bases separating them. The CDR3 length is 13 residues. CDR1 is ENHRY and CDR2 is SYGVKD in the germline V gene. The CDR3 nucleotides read TGTGCCATCAGCGTCGACGGGAATTCACCCCTCCACTTT. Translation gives CAISVDGNSPLHF.

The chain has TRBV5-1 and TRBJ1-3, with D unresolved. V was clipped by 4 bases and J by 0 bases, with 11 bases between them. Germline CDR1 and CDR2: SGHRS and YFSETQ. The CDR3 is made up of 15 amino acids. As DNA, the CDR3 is TGCGCCAGCAGCCCGTCTCCGGTCTCTGGAAACACCATATATTTT. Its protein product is CASSPSPVSGNTIYF.

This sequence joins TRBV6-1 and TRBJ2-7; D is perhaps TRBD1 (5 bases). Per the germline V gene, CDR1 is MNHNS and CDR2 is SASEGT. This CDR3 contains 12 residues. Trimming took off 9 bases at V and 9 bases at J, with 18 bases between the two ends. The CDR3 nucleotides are TGTGCCAGTCTTCAGGGTAGTCTTAGGCAGTACTTC. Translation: CASLQGSLRQYF.

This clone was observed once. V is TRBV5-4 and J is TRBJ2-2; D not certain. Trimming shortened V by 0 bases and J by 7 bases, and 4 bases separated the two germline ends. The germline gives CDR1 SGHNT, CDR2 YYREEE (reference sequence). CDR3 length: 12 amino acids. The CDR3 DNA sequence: TGTGCCAGCAGCTTGGTCGGCGGGGAGCTGTTTTTT. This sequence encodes CASSLVGGELFF.

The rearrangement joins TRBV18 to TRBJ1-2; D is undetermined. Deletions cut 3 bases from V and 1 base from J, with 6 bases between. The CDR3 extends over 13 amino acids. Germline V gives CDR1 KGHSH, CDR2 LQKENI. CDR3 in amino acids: CASSPENNYGYTF. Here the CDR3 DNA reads TGTGCCAGCTCACCCGAGAATAACTATGGCTACACCTTC.

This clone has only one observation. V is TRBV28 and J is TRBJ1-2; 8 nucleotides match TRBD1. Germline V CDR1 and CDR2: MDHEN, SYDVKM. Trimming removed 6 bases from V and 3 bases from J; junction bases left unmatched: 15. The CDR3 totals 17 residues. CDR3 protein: CASRTPGAGGGHYGYTF. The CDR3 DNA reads TGTGCCAGCAGAACCCCAGGGGCAGGGGGCGGCCACTATGGCTACACCTTC.